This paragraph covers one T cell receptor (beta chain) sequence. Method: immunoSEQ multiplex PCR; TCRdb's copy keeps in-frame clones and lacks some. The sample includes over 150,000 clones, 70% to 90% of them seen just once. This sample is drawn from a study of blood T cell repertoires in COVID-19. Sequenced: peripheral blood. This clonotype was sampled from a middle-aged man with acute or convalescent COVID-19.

The CDR3 DNA is TGTGCCAGCAGCCAACCGGACTTGCCTGGAGGCTACACCTTC. Amino acid sequence: CASSQPDLPGGYTF. The V call is TRBV4-2, the J call TRBJ1-2; D is ambiguous. The CDR3 has 14 amino acids. Germline-derived CDR1 and CDR2 are LGHNA and YNFKEQ. V lost 2 bases, J lost 8 bases, and 15 bases lay in between.